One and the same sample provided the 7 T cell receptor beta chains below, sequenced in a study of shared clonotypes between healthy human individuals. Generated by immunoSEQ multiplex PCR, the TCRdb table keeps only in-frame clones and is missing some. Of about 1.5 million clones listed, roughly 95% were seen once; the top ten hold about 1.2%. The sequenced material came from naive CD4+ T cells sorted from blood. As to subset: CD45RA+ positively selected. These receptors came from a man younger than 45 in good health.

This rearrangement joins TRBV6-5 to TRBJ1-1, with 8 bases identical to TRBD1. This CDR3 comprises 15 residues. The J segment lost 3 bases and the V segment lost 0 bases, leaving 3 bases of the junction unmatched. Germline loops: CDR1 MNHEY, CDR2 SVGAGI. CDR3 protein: CASSYSDRVYTEAFF. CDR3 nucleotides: TGTGCCAGCAGTTACTCGGACAGGGTCTACACTGAAGCTTTCTTT.

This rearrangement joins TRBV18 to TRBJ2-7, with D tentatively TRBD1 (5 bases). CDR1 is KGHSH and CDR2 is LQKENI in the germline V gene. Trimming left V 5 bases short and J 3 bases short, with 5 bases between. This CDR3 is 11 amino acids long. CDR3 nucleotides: TGTGCCAGCTCAGACAGCTACGAGCAGTACTTC. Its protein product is CASSDSYEQYF.

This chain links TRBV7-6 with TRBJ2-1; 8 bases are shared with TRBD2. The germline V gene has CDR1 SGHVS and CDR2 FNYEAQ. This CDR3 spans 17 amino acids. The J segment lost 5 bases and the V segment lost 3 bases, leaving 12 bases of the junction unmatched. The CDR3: CASSFPIAGRTNNEQFF. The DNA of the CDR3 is TGTGCCAGCAGCTTCCCCATAGCGGGACGAACCAACAATGAGCAGTTCTTC. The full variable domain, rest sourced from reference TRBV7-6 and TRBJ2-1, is GAGVSQSPRYKVTKRGQDVALRCDPISGHVSLYWYRQALGQGPEFLTYFNYEAQQDKSGLPNDRFSAERPEGSISTLTIQRTEQRDSAMYRCASSFPIAGRTNNEQFFGPGTRLTVL.

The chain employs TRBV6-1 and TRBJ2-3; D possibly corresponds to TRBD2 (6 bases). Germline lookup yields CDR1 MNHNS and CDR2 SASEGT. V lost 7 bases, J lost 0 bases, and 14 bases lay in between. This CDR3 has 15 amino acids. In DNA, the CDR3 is TGTGCCAGCAACCAATGGGGGGATAGCACAGATACGCAGTATTTT. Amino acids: CASNQWGDSTDTQYF.

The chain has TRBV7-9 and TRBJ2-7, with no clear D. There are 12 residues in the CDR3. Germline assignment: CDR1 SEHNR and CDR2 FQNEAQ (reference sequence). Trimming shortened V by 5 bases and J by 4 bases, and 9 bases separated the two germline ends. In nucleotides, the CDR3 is TGTGCCAGCAGCCCCCCTGGGTACGAGCAGTACTTC. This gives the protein CASSPPGYEQYF.

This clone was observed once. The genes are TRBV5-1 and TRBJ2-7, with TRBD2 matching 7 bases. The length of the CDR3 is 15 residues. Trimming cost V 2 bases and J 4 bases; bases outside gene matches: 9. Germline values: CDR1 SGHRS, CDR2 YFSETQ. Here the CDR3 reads CASSFPVGGSYEQYF. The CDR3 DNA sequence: TGCGCCAGCAGCTTTCCCGTCGGCGGGAGTTACGAGCAGTACTTC.

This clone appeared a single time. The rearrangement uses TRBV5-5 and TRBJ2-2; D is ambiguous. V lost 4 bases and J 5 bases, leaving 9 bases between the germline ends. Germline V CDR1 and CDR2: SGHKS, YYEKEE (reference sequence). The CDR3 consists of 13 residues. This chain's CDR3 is CASSLVQTGELFF. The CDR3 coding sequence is TGTGCCAGCAGCCTCGTCCAAACCGGGGAGCTGTTTTTT.